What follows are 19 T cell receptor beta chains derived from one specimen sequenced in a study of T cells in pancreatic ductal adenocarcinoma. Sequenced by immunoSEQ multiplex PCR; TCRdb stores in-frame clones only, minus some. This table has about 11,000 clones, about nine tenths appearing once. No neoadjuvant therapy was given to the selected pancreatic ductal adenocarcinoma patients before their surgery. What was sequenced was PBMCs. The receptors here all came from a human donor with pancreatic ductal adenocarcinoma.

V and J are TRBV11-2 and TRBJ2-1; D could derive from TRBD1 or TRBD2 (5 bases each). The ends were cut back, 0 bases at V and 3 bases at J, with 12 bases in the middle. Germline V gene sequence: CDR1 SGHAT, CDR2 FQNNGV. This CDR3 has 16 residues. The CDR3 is CASSLDRGRFYNEQFF. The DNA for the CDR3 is TGTGCCAGCAGCTTAGATCGGGGCCGCTTCTACAATGAGCAGTTCTTC.

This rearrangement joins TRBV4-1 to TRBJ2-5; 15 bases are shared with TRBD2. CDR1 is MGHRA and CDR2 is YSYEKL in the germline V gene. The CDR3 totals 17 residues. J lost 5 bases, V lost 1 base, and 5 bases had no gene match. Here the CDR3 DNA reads TGCGCCAGCAGCCAAGGAAGGACTAGCGGGGGGGCTGAGACCCAGTACTTC. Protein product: CASSQGRTSGGAETQYF.

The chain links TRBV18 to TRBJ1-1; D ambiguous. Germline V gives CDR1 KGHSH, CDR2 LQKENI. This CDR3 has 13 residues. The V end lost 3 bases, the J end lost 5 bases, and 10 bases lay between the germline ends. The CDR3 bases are TGTGCCAGCTCACCGGTCGGGGATACTGAAGCTTTCTTT. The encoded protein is CASSPVGDTEAFF.

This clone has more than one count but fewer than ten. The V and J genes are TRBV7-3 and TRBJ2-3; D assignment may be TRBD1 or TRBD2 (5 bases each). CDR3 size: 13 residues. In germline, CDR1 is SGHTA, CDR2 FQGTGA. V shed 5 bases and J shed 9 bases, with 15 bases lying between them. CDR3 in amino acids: CASSLGTDRTQYF. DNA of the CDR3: TGTGCCAGCAGCCTTGGGACCGATCGAACGCAGTATTTT.

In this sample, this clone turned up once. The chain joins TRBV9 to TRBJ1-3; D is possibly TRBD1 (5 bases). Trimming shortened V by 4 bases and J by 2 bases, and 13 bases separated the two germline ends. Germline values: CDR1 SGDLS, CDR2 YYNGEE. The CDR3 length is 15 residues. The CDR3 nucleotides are TGTGCCAGCAGCATCCCCGGGGGGGCTGGAAACACCATATATTTT. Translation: CASSIPGGAGNTIYF.

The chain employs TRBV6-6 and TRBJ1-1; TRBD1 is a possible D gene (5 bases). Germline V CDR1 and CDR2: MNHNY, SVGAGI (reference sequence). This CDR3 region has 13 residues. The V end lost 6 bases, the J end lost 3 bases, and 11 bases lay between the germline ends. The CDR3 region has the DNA TGTGCCAGCAGGTTCCGGGGCTACACTGAAGCTTTCTTT. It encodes CASRFRGYTEAFF.

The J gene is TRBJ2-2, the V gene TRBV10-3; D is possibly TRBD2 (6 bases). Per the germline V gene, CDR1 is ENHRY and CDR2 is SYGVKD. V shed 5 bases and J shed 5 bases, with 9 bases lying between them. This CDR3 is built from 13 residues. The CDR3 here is CAISRETTGELFF. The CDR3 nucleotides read TGTGCCATCAGTCGGGAGACGACCGGGGAGCTGTTTTTT.

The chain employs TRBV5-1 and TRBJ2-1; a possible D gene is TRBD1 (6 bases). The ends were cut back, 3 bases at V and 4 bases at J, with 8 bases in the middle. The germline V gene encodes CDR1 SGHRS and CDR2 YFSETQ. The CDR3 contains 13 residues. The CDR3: CASSWQGYNEQFF. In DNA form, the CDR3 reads TGCGCCAGCAGCTGGCAGGGGTACAATGAGCAGTTCTTC.

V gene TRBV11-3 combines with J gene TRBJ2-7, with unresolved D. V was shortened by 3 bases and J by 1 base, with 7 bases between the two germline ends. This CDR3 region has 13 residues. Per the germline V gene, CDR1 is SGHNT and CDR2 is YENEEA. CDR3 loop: CASSFPASYEQYF. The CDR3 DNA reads TGTGCCAGCAGCTTCCCGGCGTCCTACGAGCAGTACTTC.

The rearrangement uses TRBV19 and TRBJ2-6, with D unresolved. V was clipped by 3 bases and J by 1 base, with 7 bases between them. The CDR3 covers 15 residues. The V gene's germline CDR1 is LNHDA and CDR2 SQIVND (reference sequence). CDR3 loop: CASSMTGSGANVLTF. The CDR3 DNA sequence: TGTGCCAGTAGTATGACCGGGTCTGGGGCCAACGTCCTGACTTTC.

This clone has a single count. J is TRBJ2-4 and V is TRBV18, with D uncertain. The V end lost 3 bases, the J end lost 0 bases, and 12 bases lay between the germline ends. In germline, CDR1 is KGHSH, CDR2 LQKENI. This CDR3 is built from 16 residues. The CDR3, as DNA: TGTGCCAGCTCACCGCGGCAAGTCATAGCCAAAAACATTCAGTACTTC. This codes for CASSPRQVIAKNIQYF.

CDR3 sequence: CASRVRTGNTEAFF. The CDR3 DNA reads TGTGCCAGCAGGGTCCGGACGGGGAACACTGAAGCTTTCTTT. This chain joins TRBV2 and TRBJ1-1, with D unclear. Trimming left V 6 bases short and J 1 base short, with 12 bases between. CDR3 length: 14 residues. In germline, CDR1 is SNHLY, CDR2 FYNNEI.

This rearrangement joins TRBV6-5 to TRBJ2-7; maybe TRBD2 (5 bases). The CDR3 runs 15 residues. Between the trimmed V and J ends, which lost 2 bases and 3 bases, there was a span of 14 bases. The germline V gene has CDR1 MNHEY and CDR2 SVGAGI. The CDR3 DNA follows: TGTGCCAGCAGTTACGGTGCTCTAGCTGGCTACGAGCAGTACTTC. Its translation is CASSYGALAGYEQYF.

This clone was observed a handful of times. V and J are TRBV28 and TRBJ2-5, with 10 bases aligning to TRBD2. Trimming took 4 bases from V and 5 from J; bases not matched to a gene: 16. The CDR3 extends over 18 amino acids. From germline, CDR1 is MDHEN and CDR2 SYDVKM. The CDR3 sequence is CASSSYGSSGSRRETQYF. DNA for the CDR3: TGTGCCAGCAGTTCTTACGGCTCTAGCGGGAGTCGGAGGGAGACCCAGTACTTC.

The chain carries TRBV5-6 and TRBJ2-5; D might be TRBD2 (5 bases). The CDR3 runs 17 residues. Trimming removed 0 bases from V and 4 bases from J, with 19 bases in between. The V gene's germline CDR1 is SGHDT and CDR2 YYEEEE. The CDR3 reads CASSLGFGVKKRETQYF. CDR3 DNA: TGTGCCAGCAGCTTGGGTTTCGGGGTCAAAAAGAGAGAGACCCAGTACTTC.

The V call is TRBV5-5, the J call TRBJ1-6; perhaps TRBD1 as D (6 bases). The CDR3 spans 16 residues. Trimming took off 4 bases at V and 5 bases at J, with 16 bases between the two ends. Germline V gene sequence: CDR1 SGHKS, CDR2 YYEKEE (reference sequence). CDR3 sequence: CASSLPGAGDNSPLHF. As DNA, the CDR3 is TGTGCCAGCAGCCTACCAGGGGCTGGGGATAATTCACCCCTCCACTTT.

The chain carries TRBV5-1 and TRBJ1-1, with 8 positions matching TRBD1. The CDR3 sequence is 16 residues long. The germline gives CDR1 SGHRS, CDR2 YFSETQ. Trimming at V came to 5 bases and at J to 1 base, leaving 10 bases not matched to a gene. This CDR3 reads CASREGTGPGNTEAFF. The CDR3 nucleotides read TGCGCCAGCAGGGAAGGGACAGGCCCAGGGAACACTGAAGCTTTCTTT.

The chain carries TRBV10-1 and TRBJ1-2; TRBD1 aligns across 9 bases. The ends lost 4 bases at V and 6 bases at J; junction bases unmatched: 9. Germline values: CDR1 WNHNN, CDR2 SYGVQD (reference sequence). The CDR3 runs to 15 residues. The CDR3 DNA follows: TGCGCCAGCAGTGCCCCTCGGACAGGGGAGGATGGCTACACCTTC. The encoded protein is CASSAPRTGEDGYTF.

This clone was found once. CDR3 in DNA: TGTGCCAGCAGCCCTAGGGCTCCAGCCGGACTAGCGGGGGGGGTCGAGCAGTACTTC. It is translated as CASSPRAPAGLAGGVEQYF. The chain carries TRBV4-2 and TRBJ2-7; 15 bases line up with TRBD2. The CDR3 loop spans 19 amino acids. Germline V gives CDR1 LGHNA, CDR2 YNFKEQ. Trimming at V came to 4 bases and at J to 6 bases, leaving 16 bases not matched to a gene.